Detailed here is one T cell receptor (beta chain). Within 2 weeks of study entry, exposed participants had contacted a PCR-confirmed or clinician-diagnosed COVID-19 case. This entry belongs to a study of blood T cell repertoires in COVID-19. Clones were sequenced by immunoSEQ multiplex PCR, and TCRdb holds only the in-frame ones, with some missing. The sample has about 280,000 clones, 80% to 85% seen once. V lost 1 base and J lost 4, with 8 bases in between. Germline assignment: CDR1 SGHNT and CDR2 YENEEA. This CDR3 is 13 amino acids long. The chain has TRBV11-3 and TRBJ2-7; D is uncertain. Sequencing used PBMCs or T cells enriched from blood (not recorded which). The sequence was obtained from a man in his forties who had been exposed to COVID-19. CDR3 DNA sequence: TGTGCCAGCAGCTTAGGGCCATTATACGAGCAGTACTTC. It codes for CASSLGPLYEQYF.